The 13 T cell receptor beta chains below come from one sample, sequenced in a study of CD8 T cells in ankylosing spondylitis. From the 5' RACE reads, TCRdb called clonotypes with MiXCR, one entry per CDR3 protein. The table lists fewer than 350,000 distinct CDR3 sequences, 11% of them singletons, with 9.1% in the top ten. The sequenced material came from blood, either unsorted or a sorted T cell fraction (not recorded which). The origin of the receptors is a female donor with ankylosing spondylitis or in good health (not recorded which).

This clonotype was seen more than once but under ten times. J is TRBJ2-2 and V is TRBV30, with D unresolved. The CDR3 runs 13 residues. Trimming removed 4 bases at V and 5 bases at J, with 11 bases between. CDR1 is GTSNPN, CDR2 SVGIG, per germline (reference sequence). The CDR3 spells CAWNLGTTGELFF. The CDR3 bases are TGTGCCTGGAACCTGGGTACGACCGGGGAGCTGTTTTTT.

This clonotype was seen repeatedly, ten times or more. The gene calls are TRBV20-1 and TRBJ1-1; no clear D. The CDR3 covers 14 residues. The V gene lost 6 bases and the J gene lost 4 bases, with 18 bases spanning the gap. CDR1 DFQATT and CDR2 SNEGSKA come from the germline V gene (reference sequence). CDR3 coding DNA: TGCAGTGCACATGGACGGGGTCAAGGCACTGAAGCTTTCTTT. It translates to CSAHGRGQGTEAFF.

This clonotype was seen at least ten times. This chain uses TRBV15 with TRBJ2-3; D might be TRBD2 (6 bases). This CDR3 spans 16 amino acids. CDR1 and CDR2 from the germline V gene are LNHNV and YYDKDF (reference sequence). Trimming stripped 0 bases from V and 3 bases from J, with 13 bases between. The CDR3 protein is CATSRDGGLGTDTQYF. The DNA of the CDR3 is TGTGCCACCAGCAGAGATGGGGGGTTGGGGACAGATACGCAGTATTTT.

This clonotype appeared a few times. The J gene is TRBJ2-1, the V gene TRBV25-1; D assignment may be TRBD1 or TRBD2 (5 bases each). The V gene lost 8 bases and the J gene lost 9 bases, with 23 bases spanning the gap. In germline, CDR1 is MGHDK, CDR2 SYGVNS. The CDR3 is made up of 15 amino acids. In nucleotides, the CDR3 is TGTGCCAGCCTCTCCTCCGGGACCACTACCGCTGAGCAGTTCTTC. This translates into CASLSSGTTTAEQFF.

This clonotype was detected ten times or more. This chain connects TRBV27 to TRBJ2-1; TRBD2 aligns across 10 bases. The CDR3 contains 15 residues. Looked up from germline, CDR1 is MNHEY and CDR2 is SMNVEV (reference sequence). V lost 5 bases, J lost 6 bases, and 7 bases stayed unmatched. As DNA, the CDR3 is TGTGCCAGCAGTCCTACTAGCGGGACCGGCAATGAGCAGTTCTTC. This encodes CASSPTSGTGNEQFF.

The chain joins TRBV7-9 to TRBJ2-1; perhaps TRBD2 as D (6 bases). CDR3 length: 15 residues. V was clipped by 4 bases and J by 6 bases, with 16 bases between them. Germline V gene data show CDR1 as SEHNR and CDR2 as FQNEAQ (reference sequence). The CDR3 region has the DNA TGTGCCAGCAGCTCCGAGACGGCGGGAATCAATGAGCAGTTCTTC. This gives the protein CASSSETAGINEQFF. Looking up the rest from reference TRBV7-9 and TRBJ2-1 gives the full variable domain: DTGVSQNPRHKITKRGQNVTFRCDPISEHNRLYWYRQTLGQGPEFLTYFQNEAQLEKSRLLSDRFSAERPKGSFSTLEIQRTEQGDSAMYLCASSSETAGINEQFFGPGTRLTVL.

This clonotype was found many times. The chain employs TRBV24-1 and TRBJ2-2; D ambiguous. Per germline, CDR1 KGHDR and CDR2 SFDVKD. Trimming took 4 bases from V and 3 from J, leaving 8 bases between them. The CDR3 is 14 amino acids. CDR3 loop: CATSEPAYTGELFF. The DNA of the CDR3 is TGTGCCACCAGTGAACCGGCATACACCGGGGAGCTGTTTTTT.

In this sample, this clonotype turned up many times. The chain is built from TRBV12-3 or TRBV12-4 and TRBJ1-1; 9 bases align to TRBD1. This CDR3 spans 13 amino acids. After removal of 6 bases from V and 10 bases from J, the junction contained 9 bases not matched to a gene. The CDR3 bases are TGTGCCAGCAGAATCCCGGGACAGGGAGGAGCTTTCTTT. Translating gives CASRIPGQGGAFF.

This clonotype was counted at least ten times. The V call is TRBV3-1, the J call TRBJ2-1, with 10 bases fitting TRBD2. Germline-derived CDR1 and CDR2 are LGHDT and YNNKEL (reference sequence). V lost 4 bases, J lost 2 bases, and 8 bases stayed unmatched. This CDR3 region has 17 residues. Here the CDR3 DNA reads TGTGCCAGCAGCCCAACTCCTAGCGGGAGCCCCTACAATGAGCAGTTCTTC. This gives the protein CASSPTPSGSPYNEQFF.

This clonotype was seen a few times. The chain uses TRBV9 and TRBJ2-3; no clear D. This CDR3 comprises 12 residues. Trimming pared 3 bases from V and 2 bases from J, leaving 4 bases between. Germline V gives CDR1 SGDLS, CDR2 YYNGEE. The CDR3 region has the DNA TGTGCCAGCAGCGCTCCCACAGATACGCAGTATTTT. Translation gives CASSAPTDTQYF.

This clonotype was detected ten times or more. V and J are TRBV20-1 and TRBJ1-5; maybe TRBD1 (5 bases). V was pared by 3 bases and J by 3 bases, with 12 bases between. This CDR3 is built from 14 residues. Germline V gene lookup returns CDR1 DFQATT and CDR2 SNEGSKA (reference sequence). The CDR3 loop is CSASAQDINQPQHF. DNA of the CDR3: TGCAGTGCTAGTGCCCAGGACATCAATCAGCCCCAGCATTTT.

CDR3 bases: TGTGCCAGCAGTCCGGGACAAACGAACACCGGGGAGCTGTTTTTT. This sequence encodes CASSPGQTNTGELFF. The genes are TRBV27 and TRBJ2-2; a possible D gene is TRBD1 (6 bases). Between the trimmed V and J ends, which lost 5 bases and 0 bases, there was a span of 10 bases. Per germline, CDR1 MNHEY and CDR2 SMNVEV (reference sequence). The CDR3 is 15 amino acids.

This clonotype was counted a few times. The chain combines TRBV7-6 with TRBJ2-2; 7 nucleotides align to TRBD1. The CDR3 runs to 16 residues. Germline assignment: CDR1 SGHVS and CDR2 FNYEAQ. With 5 bases clipped from V and 0 bases from J, the junction kept 6 bases outside the gene matches. In nucleotides, the CDR3 is TGTGCCAGCAGCCCACAGGGGAGCGCGAACACCGGGGAGCTGTTTTTT. This encodes CASSPQGSANTGELFF.